The 29 T cell receptor beta chains listed next were all sequenced from one sample in a study of blood T cell repertoires in COVID-19. Profiling relied on immunoSEQ multiplex PCR, and the TCRdb table lists in-frame clones only, not all of them. The sample lists about 260,000 clones; 88% were seen once. The sequenced sample consisted of PBMCs or T cells enriched from blood (not recorded which). The receptor source for this set is a woman in her thirties or forties who had been exposed to COVID-19.

In nucleotides, the CDR3 is TGTGCCAGCAGCCACAGGTCCGCCTACGAGCAGTACTTC. Its translation: CASSHRSAYEQYF. This chain joins TRBV7-2 and TRBJ2-7; TRBD1 is a possible D gene (5 bases). V lost 5 bases and J 2 bases, leaving 10 bases between the germline ends. This CDR3 region has 13 residues. Germline-derived CDR1 and CDR2 are SGHTA and FQGNSA.

V is TRBV30 and J is TRBJ2-7, with 9 bases lining up with TRBD2. This CDR3 region has 15 residues. The V and J ends lost 2 bases and 0 bases, in that order; junction bases with no gene match: 5. The germline CDR1 and CDR2 sequences are GTSNPN and SVGIG (reference sequence). DNA for the CDR3: TGTGCCTGGAGTTCCCTAGCGGGGTACTCCTACGAGCAGTACTTC. Amino acids: CAWSSLAGYSYEQYF. Drawing the rest from reference TRBV30 and TRBJ2-7, the complete variable domain is SQTIHQWPATLVQPVGSPLSLECTVEGTSNPNLYWYRQAAGRGLQLLFYSVGIGQISSEVPQNLSASRPQDRQFILSSKKLLLSDSGFYLCAWSSLAGYSYEQYFGPGTRLTVT.

The chain has TRBV25-1 and TRBJ1-3; 7 nucleotides agree with TRBD1. Germline values: CDR1 MGHDK, CDR2 SYGVNS. With 5 bases clipped from V and 2 bases from J, the junction kept 3 bases outside the gene matches. This CDR3 comprises 14 residues. The CDR3 spells CASSTGVAGNTIYF. CDR3 nucleotide sequence: TGTGCCAGCAGTACAGGGGTGGCTGGAAACACCATATATTTT.

J is TRBJ1-6 and V is TRBV5-1; TRBD1 agrees at 11 bases. V dropped 4 bases and J dropped 10; count of bases not matched to a gene: 7. Per germline, CDR1 SGHRS and CDR2 YFSETQ. The CDR3 covers 15 residues. The CDR3 DNA reads TGCGCCAGCAGCGCTGGACAGGGGGCAAGCTCACCCCTCCACTTT. Encoded protein: CASSAGQGASSPLHF.

This rearrangement joins TRBV28 to TRBJ2-3; TRBD1 aligns across 8 bases. This CDR3 is 15 amino acids long. The trim removed 5 bases at V and 3 bases at J, leaving 7 bases unmatched. Germline CDR1 reads MDHEN; CDR2 reads SYDVKM. The CDR3 nucleotides are TGTGCCAGCAGTAGTACCGGGACAGGAACAGATACGCAGTATTTT. Protein: CASSSTGTGTDTQYF.

This CDR3 reads CASSRLAASTDTQYF. The CDR3 DNA reads as TGTGCCAGCAGCAGACTAGCGGCTAGCACAGATACGCAGTATTTT. The chain has TRBV9 and TRBJ2-3; 9 nucleotides agree with TRBD2. J lost 0 bases, V lost 4 bases, and 3 bases had no gene match. Germline CDR1 is SGDLS and CDR2 is YYNGEE. The CDR3 loop spans 15 amino acids.

This clone showed up just a few times. The CDR3 region is CASSLGRGTDTQYF. In nucleotides, the CDR3 is TGCGCCAGCAGCCTCGGGCGGGGCACAGATACGCAGTATTTT. This chain joins TRBV4-1 and TRBJ2-3, with a possible D match to TRBD2 (5 bases). Germline V gene sequence: CDR1 MGHRA, CDR2 YSYEKL. V dropped 4 bases and J dropped 1 base, with 9 bases sitting between them. This CDR3 has 14 amino acids.

The rearrangement joins TRBV7-3 to TRBJ2-1; maybe TRBD2 (5 bases). The CDR3 has 13 amino acids. V was shortened by 3 bases and J by 10 bases, with 13 bases between the two germline ends. Per the germline V gene, CDR1 is SGHTA and CDR2 is FQGTGA. DNA of the CDR3: TGTGCCAGCAGCTTGGCGTATTCGGGAGAGCAGTTCTTC. It codes for CASSLAYSGEQFF.

This chain connects TRBV28 to TRBJ2-3, with a weak D call TRBD2 (7 bases). This CDR3 spans 16 amino acids. Germline V CDR1 and CDR2: MDHEN, SYDVKM. V was pared by 5 bases and J by 1 base, with 16 bases between. The CDR3 bases are TGTGCCAGCAGTCGCCCGGGGGGCGGTGGCACAGATACGCAGTATTTT. This encodes CASSRPGGGGTDTQYF.

The V call is TRBV4-2, the J call TRBJ2-5, with D unclear. This CDR3 spans 15 amino acids. Germline V gene data show CDR1 as LGHNA and CDR2 as YNFKEQ. Trimming took 0 bases from V and 4 from J, leaving 12 bases between them. The CDR3: CASSQDRNLPETQYF. DNA of the CDR3: TGTGCCAGCAGCCAAGATCGTAACTTACCAGAGACCCAGTACTTC.

On this clone: The junction does not match germline at one end; this may be a read error. CDR3 loop: CASSPQTGGSYNEQFF. The CDR3 DNA is TGTGCCAGCTCGCCACAGACAGGGGGCTCCTACAATGAGCAGTTCTTC. The rearrangement uses TRBV18 and TRBJ2-1; 9 bases align to TRBD1. The V gene's germline CDR1 is KGHSH and CDR2 LQKENI. CDR3 length equals 16 residues.

This clone was detected only a few times. At one boundary the junction diverges from the germline segment, which might be a read error. The rearrangement joins TRBV5-1 to TRBJ1-2, with 7 nucleotides matching TRBD1. The CDR3 totals 15 residues. The germline V gene has CDR1 SGHRS and CDR2 YFSETQ. The CDR3 sequence is CASSEGQPNNYGYTF. CDR3 DNA: TGTGCCAGCAGCGAGGGACAGCCCAATAACTATGGCTACACCTTC. Complete variable domain (other parts from reference TRBV5-1 and TRBJ1-2): KAGVTQTPRYLIKTRGQQVTLSCSPISGHRSVSWYQQTPGQGLQFLFEYFSETQRNKGNFPGRFSGRQFSNSRSEMNVSTLELGDSALYLCASSEGQPNNYGYTFGSGTRLTVV.

This rearrangement joins TRBV7-8 to TRBJ1-2; D is possibly TRBD1 (6 bases). CDR1 and CDR2 (germline): SGHVS, FQNEAQ. The CDR3 runs to 16 residues. Trimming pared 5 bases from V and 5 bases from J, leaving 21 bases between. CDR3 in amino acids: CASSPNTGGGVYGYTF. The CDR3, as DNA: TGTGCCAGCAGCCCCAATACGGGGGGGGGCGTATATGGCTACACCTTC.

This chain joins TRBV9 and TRBJ1-4; TRBD1 matches 9 bases. The V gene end was trimmed by 1 base and the J gene end by 0 bases; junction bases not matched to a gene: 7. CDR1 SGDLS and CDR2 YYNGEE come from the germline V gene. The CDR3 is 18 amino acids. CDR3 loop: CASSVLTGGPSTNEKLFF. The CDR3, as DNA: TGTGCCAGCAGCGTACTCACAGGGGGCCCGTCAACTAATGAAAAACTGTTTTTT.

This clone was detected once. The rearrangement joins TRBV18 to TRBJ2-4, with a tentative D call TRBD2 (7 bases). Germline CDR1 KGHSH, CDR2 LQKENI. V shed 0 bases and J shed 8 bases, with 8 bases lying between them. This CDR3 has 13 residues. This chain's CDR3 is CASSPPGGHIQYF. In DNA, the CDR3 is TGTGCCAGCTCACCACCGGGGGGGCACATTCAGTACTTC.

The V and J genes are TRBV30 and TRBJ1-2; possibly TRBD1 for D (6 bases). Per the germline V gene, CDR1 is GTSNPN and CDR2 is SVGIG (reference sequence). V was clipped by 4 bases and J by 8 bases, with 17 bases between them. This CDR3 contains 13 residues. The CDR3 nucleotides read TGTGCCTGGAACTTAAGTAACAGGGACGGCTACACCTTC. Translated, it gives CAWNLSNRDGYTF.

V is TRBV5-1 and J is TRBJ2-7; 7 bases fit TRBD1. Germline V CDR1 and CDR2: SGHRS, YFSETQ. CDR3 length: 15 amino acids. The V gene end was trimmed by 7 bases and the J gene end by 0 bases; junction bases not matched to a gene: 10. The CDR3 reads CASREGADSSYEQYF. DNA for the CDR3: TGCGCCAGCCGAGAGGGGGCCGACAGCTCCTACGAGCAGTACTTC.

This rearrangement joins TRBV7-2 to TRBJ2-7, with D perhaps TRBD1 (6 bases). This CDR3 spans 14 amino acids. The V gene's germline CDR1 is SGHTA and CDR2 FQGNSA. Trimming took 4 bases from V and 3 from J, leaving 13 bases between them. CDR3 bases: TGTGCCAGCAGCTCCGTCGGACAGAGCTACGAGCAGTACTTC. As protein: CASSSVGQSYEQYF.

This clone has only one observation. The chain recombines TRBV27 with TRBJ2-5; tentatively, D is TRBD2 (5 bases). The CDR3 has 15 residues. V was trimmed by 3 bases and J by 5 bases, leaving 16 bases between them. Looked up from germline, CDR1 is MNHEY and CDR2 is SMNVEV (reference sequence). The CDR3 protein is CASSFSTGSLETQYF. The CDR3 DNA reads as TGTGCCAGCAGTTTCTCAACGGGGTCGCTGGAGACCCAGTACTTC.

This sequence joins TRBV5-4 and TRBJ2-3, with 8 bases that match TRBD2. Germline-derived CDR1 and CDR2 are SGHNT and YYREEE (reference sequence). The trim removed 5 bases at V and 5 bases at J, leaving 10 bases unmatched. There are 15 residues in the CDR3. The CDR3 loop is CASSGSGGPLDTQYF. CDR3 nucleotide sequence: TGTGCCAGCAGTGGATCGGGGGGGCCGCTAGATACGCAGTATTTT.

This sequence joins TRBV6-5 and TRBJ1-2; the match to TRBD1 covers 8 bases. Germline CDR1 and CDR2: MNHEY and SVGAGI. V lost 7 bases, J lost 5 bases, and 6 bases stayed unmatched. This CDR3 contains 13 residues. The CDR3 nucleotides are TGTGCCAGCACAGGGGGCTTGGGTTATGGCTACACCTTC. Protein: CASTGGLGYGYTF.

The chain links TRBV7-7 to TRBJ1-4; 7 bases are a match to TRBD1. CDR1 SSHAT and CDR2 FNYEAQ come from the germline V gene (reference sequence). V gave up 0 bases and J gave up 7 bases; unmatched junction bases: 2. The CDR3 covers 14 residues. This CDR3 reads CASSLAQGSEKLFF. The CDR3 coding sequence is TGTGCCAGCAGCTTAGCACAGGGGAGTGAAAAACTGTTTTTT.

The chain links TRBV28 to TRBJ2-7; 9 nucleotides line up with TRBD1. Germline trimming cut 6 bases from V and 3 bases from J; bases unmatched to any gene: 9. This CDR3 region has 15 residues. Germline CDR1 reads MDHEN; CDR2 reads SYDVKM. As DNA, the CDR3 is TGTGCCAGCAGCCGACTGACAGGGGGGGGCTACGAGCAGTACTTC. Translation: CASSRLTGGGYEQYF.

This chain uses TRBV5-6 with TRBJ1-1, with D perhaps matching TRBD1 (6 bases). This CDR3 region has 13 residues. Germline V gives CDR1 SGHDT, CDR2 YYEEEE. Trimming pared 0 bases from V and 6 bases from J, leaving 9 bases between. The CDR3 DNA follows: TGTGCCAGCAGCTTGGTGGGGGCGGCTGAAGCTTTCTTT. Its translation is CASSLVGAAEAFF.

The V gene is TRBV18, the J gene TRBJ2-3, with a weak D call TRBD2 (6 bases). The CDR3 extends over 16 amino acids. From germline, CDR1 is KGHSH and CDR2 LQKENI. V dropped 10 bases and J dropped 2 bases, with 22 bases sitting between them. CDR3 DNA sequence: TGTGCCACTTATCAAACCCGGGGGAAAGTCACAGATACGCAGTATTTT. Residues: CATYQTRGKVTDTQYF.

This clone has a handful of counts. The chain joins TRBV27 to TRBJ1-2; a weak D match, TRBD1 (5 bases). V was shortened by 4 bases and J by 7 bases, with 13 bases between the two germline ends. The CDR3 spans 13 residues. The V gene's germline CDR1 is MNHEY and CDR2 SMNVEV (reference sequence). CDR3 DNA sequence: TGTGCCAGCAGTTATGCAGGGAGGGTTGGCTACACCTTC. This gives the protein CASSYAGRVGYTF.

This sequence joins TRBV6-5 and TRBJ1-5, with 7 bases fitting TRBD1. J was trimmed by 1 base and V by 5 bases; bases with no gene match: 2. The CDR3 sequence is 14 residues long. Looked up from germline, CDR1 is MNHEY and CDR2 is SVGAGI. The CDR3 loop is CASSRGLSNQPQHF. CDR3 sequence (DNA): TGTGCCAGCAGTAGGGGGCTGAGCAATCAGCCCCAGCATTTT.

The chain is built from TRBV2 and TRBJ2-3; tentative D call: TRBD1 (5 bases). The CDR3 length is 12 residues. V lost 6 bases, J lost 4 bases, and 8 bases lay in between. In germline, CDR1 is SNHLY, CDR2 FYNNEI. CDR3: CASRRGADTQYF. In nucleotides, the CDR3 is TGTGCCAGCAGAAGGGGCGCAGATACGCAGTATTTT.

The chain is built from TRBV7-2 and TRBJ2-1; D remains unclear. Trimming took off 1 base at V and 10 bases at J, with 11 bases between the two ends. The V gene's germline CDR1 is SGHTA and CDR2 FQGNSA. The CDR3 totals 13 residues. This CDR3 reads CASSLESLSEQFF. The CDR3 DNA reads TGTGCCAGCAGCTTAGAGAGTTTGAGCGAGCAGTTCTTC.